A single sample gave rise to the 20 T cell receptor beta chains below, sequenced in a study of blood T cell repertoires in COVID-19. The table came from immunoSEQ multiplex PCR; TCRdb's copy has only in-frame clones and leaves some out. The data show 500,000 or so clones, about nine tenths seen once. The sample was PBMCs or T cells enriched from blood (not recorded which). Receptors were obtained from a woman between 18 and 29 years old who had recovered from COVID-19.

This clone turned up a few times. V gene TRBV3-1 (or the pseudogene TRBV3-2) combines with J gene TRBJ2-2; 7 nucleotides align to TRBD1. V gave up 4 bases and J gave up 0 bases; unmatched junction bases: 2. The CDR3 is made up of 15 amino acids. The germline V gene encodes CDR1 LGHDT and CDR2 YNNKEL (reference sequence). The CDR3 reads CASSLGTANTGELFF. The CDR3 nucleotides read TGTGCCAGCAGCCTTGGGACAGCGAACACCGGGGAGCTGTTTTTT.

CDR3 protein: CASSEVGSGFWYF. CDR3 nucleotides: TGTGCCAGCAGCGAAGTGGGCAGTGGTTTTTGGTACTTC. The J gene is TRBJ2-7, the V gene TRBV5-4; no definite D call. The CDR3 totals 13 residues. Germline CDR1 reads SGHNT; CDR2 reads YYREEE (reference sequence). V gave up 4 bases and J gave up 12 bases, with 20 bases separating them.

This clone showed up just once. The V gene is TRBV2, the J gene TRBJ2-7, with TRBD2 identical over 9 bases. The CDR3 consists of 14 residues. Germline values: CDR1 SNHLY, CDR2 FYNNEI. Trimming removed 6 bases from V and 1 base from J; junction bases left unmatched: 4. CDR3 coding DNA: TGTGCCAGCAGCATAGCGGGGGTATCCTACGAGCAGTACTTC. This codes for CASSIAGVSYEQYF.

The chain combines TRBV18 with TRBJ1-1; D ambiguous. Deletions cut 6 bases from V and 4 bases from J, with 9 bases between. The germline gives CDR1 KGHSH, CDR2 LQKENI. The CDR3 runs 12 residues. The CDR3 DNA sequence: TGTGCCAGCTCCCTGGGCGTCACTGAAGCTTTCTTT. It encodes CASSLGVTEAFF.

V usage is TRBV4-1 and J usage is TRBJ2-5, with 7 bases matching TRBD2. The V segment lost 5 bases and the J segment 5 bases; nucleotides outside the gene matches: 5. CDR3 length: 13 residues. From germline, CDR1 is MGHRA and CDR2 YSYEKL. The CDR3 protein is CASSAGVAETQYF. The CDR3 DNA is TGCGCCAGCAGCGCGGGGGTAGCCGAGACCCAGTACTTC.

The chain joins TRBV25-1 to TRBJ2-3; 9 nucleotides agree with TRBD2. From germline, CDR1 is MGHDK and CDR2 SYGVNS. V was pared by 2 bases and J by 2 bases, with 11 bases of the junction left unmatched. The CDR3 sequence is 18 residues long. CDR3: CASSEIIGGGATTDTQYF. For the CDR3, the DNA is TGTGCCAGCAGTGAAATTATCGGCGGGGGGGCAACCACAGATACGCAGTATTTT.

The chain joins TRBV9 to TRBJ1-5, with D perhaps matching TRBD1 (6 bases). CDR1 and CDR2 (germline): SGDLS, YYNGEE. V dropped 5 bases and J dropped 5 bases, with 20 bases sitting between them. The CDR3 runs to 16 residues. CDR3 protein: CASREQQGCGDQPQHF. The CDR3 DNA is TGTGCCAGCAGAGAACAACAGGGCTGTGGTGATCAGCCCCAGCATTTT.

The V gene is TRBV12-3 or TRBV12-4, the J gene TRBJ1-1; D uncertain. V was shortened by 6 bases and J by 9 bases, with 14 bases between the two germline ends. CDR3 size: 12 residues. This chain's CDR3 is CASSLDRVQAFF. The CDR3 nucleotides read TGTGCCAGCAGCCTCGACCGGGTCCAAGCTTTCTTT.

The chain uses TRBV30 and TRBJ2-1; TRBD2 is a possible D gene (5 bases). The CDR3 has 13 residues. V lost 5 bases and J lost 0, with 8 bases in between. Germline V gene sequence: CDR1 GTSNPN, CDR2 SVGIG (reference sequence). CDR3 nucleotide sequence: TGTGCCTGGGCTGGGAGCTCCTACAATGAGCAGTTCTTC. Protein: CAWAGSSYNEQFF.

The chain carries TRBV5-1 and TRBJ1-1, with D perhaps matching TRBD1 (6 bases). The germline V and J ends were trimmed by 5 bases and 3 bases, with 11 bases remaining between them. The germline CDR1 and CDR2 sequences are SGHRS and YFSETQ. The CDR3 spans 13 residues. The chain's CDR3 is CASSWDIYTEAFF. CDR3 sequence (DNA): TGCGCCAGCAGTTGGGACATCTACACTGAAGCTTTCTTT. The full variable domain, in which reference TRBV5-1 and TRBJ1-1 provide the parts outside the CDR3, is KAGVTQTPRYLIKTRGQQVTLSCSPISGHRSVSWYQQTPGQGLQFLFEYFSETQRNKGNFPGRFSGRQFSNSRSEMNVSTLELGDSALYLCASSWDIYTEAFFGQGTRLTVV.

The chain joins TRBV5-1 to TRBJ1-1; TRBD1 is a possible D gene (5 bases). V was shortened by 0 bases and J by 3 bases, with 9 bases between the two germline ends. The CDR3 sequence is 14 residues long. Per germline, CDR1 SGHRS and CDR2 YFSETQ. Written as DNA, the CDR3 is TGCGCCAGCAGCTTGGACAGGAGCGACACTGAAGCTTTCTTT. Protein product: CASSLDRSDTEAFF.

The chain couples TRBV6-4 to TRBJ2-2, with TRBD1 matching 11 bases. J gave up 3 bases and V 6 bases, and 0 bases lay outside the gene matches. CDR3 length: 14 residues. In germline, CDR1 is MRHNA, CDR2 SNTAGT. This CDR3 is CASRGQGDTGELFF. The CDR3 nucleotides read TGTGCCAGCAGGGGACAGGGGGACACCGGGGAGCTGTTTTTT.

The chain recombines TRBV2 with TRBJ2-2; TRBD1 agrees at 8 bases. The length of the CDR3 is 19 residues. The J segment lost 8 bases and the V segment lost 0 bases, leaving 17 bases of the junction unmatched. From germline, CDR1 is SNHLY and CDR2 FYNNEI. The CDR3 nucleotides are TGTGCCAGCAGTGAAGCGGGGATCAGGACAGGGATGGAGGGAGGGGAGCTGTTTTTT. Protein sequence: CASSEAGIRTGMEGGELFF. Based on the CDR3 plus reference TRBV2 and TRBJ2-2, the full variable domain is EPEVTQTPSHQVTQMGQEVILRCVPISNHLYFYWYRQILGQKVEFLVSFYNNEISEKSEIFDDQFSVERPDGSNFTLKIRSTKLEDSAMYFCASSEAGIRTGMEGGELFFGEGSRLTVL.

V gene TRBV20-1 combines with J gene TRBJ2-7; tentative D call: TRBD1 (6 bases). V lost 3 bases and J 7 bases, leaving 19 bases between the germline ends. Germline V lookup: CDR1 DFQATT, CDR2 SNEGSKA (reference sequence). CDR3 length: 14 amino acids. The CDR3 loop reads CSASSGTLVGEQYF. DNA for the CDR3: TGCAGTGCTAGTAGTGGGACATTAGTTGGGGAGCAGTACTTC.

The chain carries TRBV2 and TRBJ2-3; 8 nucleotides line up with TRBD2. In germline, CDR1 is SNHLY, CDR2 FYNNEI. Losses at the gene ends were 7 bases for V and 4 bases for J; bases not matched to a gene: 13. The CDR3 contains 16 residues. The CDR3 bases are TGTGCCAGCACCATGGACGGGGGGGCCGTGGCAGATACGCAGTATTTT. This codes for CASTMDGGAVADTQYF.

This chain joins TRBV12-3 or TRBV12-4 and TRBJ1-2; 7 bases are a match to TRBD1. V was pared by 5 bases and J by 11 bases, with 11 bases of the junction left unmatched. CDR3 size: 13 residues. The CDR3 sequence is CASSPDREDRYTF. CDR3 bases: TGTGCCAGCAGTCCTGACAGGGAGGATAGATACACCTTC.

The CDR3 reads CASSVGTDNSSNQPQHF. In DNA form, the CDR3 reads TGTGCCAGCAGCGTTGGGACAGACAATTCGAGCAATCAGCCCCAGCATTTT. V gene TRBV12-1 combines with J gene TRBJ1-5; the listed D gene, TRBD1, was not tested against the DNA. TRBV12-1 is a pseudogene segment. CDR3 size: 17 residues.

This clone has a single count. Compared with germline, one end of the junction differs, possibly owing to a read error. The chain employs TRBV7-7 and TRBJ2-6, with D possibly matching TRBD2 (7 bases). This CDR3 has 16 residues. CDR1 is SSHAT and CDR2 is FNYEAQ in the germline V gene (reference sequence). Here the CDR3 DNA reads TGTGCTAGCAGCTTGGGGGGGGGCGCTGGGGCCAACGTCCTGACTTTC. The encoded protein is CASSLGGGAGANVLTF.

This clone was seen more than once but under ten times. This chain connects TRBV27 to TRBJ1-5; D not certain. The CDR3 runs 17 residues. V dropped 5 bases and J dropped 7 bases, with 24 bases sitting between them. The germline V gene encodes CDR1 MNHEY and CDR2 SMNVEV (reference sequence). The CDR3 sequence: CASSPSYQAQVGQPQHF. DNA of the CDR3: TGTGCCAGCAGTCCCTCGTATCAGGCTCAGGTTGGGCAGCCCCAGCATTTT.

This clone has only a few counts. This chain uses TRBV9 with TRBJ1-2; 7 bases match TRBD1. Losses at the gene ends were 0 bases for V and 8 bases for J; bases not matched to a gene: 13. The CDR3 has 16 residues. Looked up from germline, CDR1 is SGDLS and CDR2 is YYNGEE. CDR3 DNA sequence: TGTGCCAGCAGCGTAGATCGAGGGGGCCATCCCGCCGGCTACACCTTC. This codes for CASSVDRGGHPAGYTF.